A selection of T cell receptor beta chains follows, all from one sample in a study of blood T cell repertoires in COVID-19. Some clones are missing from TCRdb's copy, which holds only in-frame ones; the method was immunoSEQ multiplex PCR. The data show roughly 250,000 clones, approximately 89% seen once. The sample taken for sequencing was PBMCs or T cells enriched from blood (not recorded which). These receptors all come from a woman between 40 and 50 years old who had been exposed to COVID-19. Each CDR3 is given with its conserved first and last residue. The D gene is left open where the match is weak. Clone size is not always given. Where it is, it says once, few, many or a class for expanded clones.

cdr3_aa cdr3_nt j_call v_call d_call clone_size
CASSTTSLNTGELFF TGTGCCAGCAGCACTACAAGCCTGAACACCGGGGAGCTGTTTTTT TRBJ2-2 TRBV9 NA few
CASSYSEGMNTEAFF TGTGCCAGCAGTTACTCGGAGGGGATGAACACTGAAGCTTTCTTT TRBJ1-1 TRBV6-5 NA NA
CSAEPGTNTGELFF TGCAGCGCGGAACCGGGAACGAACACCGGGGAGCTGTTTTTT TRBJ2-2 TRBV29-1 NA NA
CASSLSEDNEQFF TGTGCCAGCAGCTTATCAGAGGACAATGAGCAGTTCTTC TRBJ2-1 TRBV7-3 NA few
CASSYLTGIGETQYF TGTGCCAGCAGTTACTTAACAGGGATCGGGGAGACCCAGTACTTC TRBJ2-5 TRBV6-6 NA once
CASSETGTGNTIYF TGTGCCAGCAGCGAGACAGGGACTGGAAACACCATATATTTT TRBJ1-3 TRBV7-2 TRBD1 NA
CASSSQGLNTEAFF TGTGCCAGCAGCTCACAGGGGTTGAACACTGAAGCTTTCTTT TRBJ1-1 TRBV7-9 TRBD1 NA
CASSLGGTSEKLFF TGTGCCAGCAGCTTAGGAGGGACAAGTGAAAAACTGTTTTTT TRBJ1-4 TRBV7-9 NA NA
CASSQPTRGYTF TGTGCCAGCAGCCAACCAACGCGGGGCTACACCTTC TRBJ1-2 TRBV3-1/TRBV3-2 NA NA
CASRPGGNYGYTF TGTGCCAGCAGGCCGGGGGGCAACTATGGCTACACCTTC TRBJ1-2 TRBV12-3/TRBV12-4 NA NA
CASSLGQGGPGELFF TGTGCCAGTAGTTTAGGACAGGGGGGTCCCGGGGAGCTGTTTTTT TRBJ2-2 TRBV19 TRBD1 NA
CATSFLRDTLRPLIGPQHF TGTGCCACCAGCTTCCTCCGGGACACGCTTCGCCCCTTAATTGGGCCCCAGCATTTT TRBJ1-5 TRBV15 NA NA
CASSENILSYNEQFF TGCGCCAGCAGTGAAAATATACTTTCCTACAATGAGCAGTTCTTC TRBJ2-1 TRBV10-1 NA NA
CASSRQGASTNEKLFF TGTGCCAGCAGCAGACAGGGGGCATCAACTAATGAAAAACTGTTTTTT TRBJ1-4 TRBV27 TRBD1 NA
CASSFGLAGSTDTQYF TGTGCCAGCAGCTTCGGACTAGCGGGGAGCACAGATACGCAGTATTTT TRBJ2-3 TRBV7-9 TRBD2 NA
CASQSAGSSYNEQFF TGTGCCAGCCAATCGGCGGGAAGCTCCTACAATGAGCAGTTCTTC TRBJ2-1 TRBV5-4 NA NA
CASSTGTATNEKLFF TGTGCCAGTAGTACGGGGACAGCAACTAATGAAAAACTGTTTTTT TRBJ1-4 TRBV19 TRBD1 NA
CASSEYGRGLTEAFF TGTGCCAGCAGTGAATACGGCAGGGGATTGACTGAAGCTTTCTTT TRBJ1-1 TRBV2 NA NA
CASSLDLIANYGYTF TGTGCCAGCAGCTTAGATTTAATTGCTAACTATGGCTACACCTTC TRBJ1-2 TRBV11-2 NA NA
CASSLGVRGSYEQYF TGTGCCAGCAGCTTAGGTGTCCGGGGCTCCTACGAGCAGTACTTC TRBJ2-7 TRBV7-9 NA few
CASSLGKAGAEAFF TGTGCCAGCAGCTTAGGCAAAGCCGGAGCCGAAGCTTTCTTT TRBJ1-1 TRBV7-8 NA NA
CATTSGTNNEQFF TGTGCCACCACCTCCGGGACTAACAATGAGCAGTTCTTC TRBJ2-1 TRBV10-3 TRBD2 NA
CATSDFGGLDPNEQFF TGTGCCACCAGTGATTTTGGGGGACTAGATCCCAATGAGCAGTTCTTC TRBJ2-1 TRBV24-1 TRBD2 NA
CASSPSNPGQGIIIQYF TGTGCCAGCTCACCATCCAATCCGGGACAGGGAATAATCATTCAGTACTTC TRBJ2-4 TRBV18 TRBD1 NA
CATSRDGGSGNTIYF TGTGCCACCAGCAGAGACGGAGGATCCGGAAACACCATATATTTT TRBJ1-3 TRBV15 NA NA
CASSLGGLAGVEQFF TGTGCCAGCAGCCTCGGGGGACTAGCGGGAGTTGAGCAGTTCTTC TRBJ2-1 TRBV5-6 TRBD2 NA
CASSLNRGPGYTF TGTGCCAGCAGCTTAAACAGGGGGCCTGGCTACACCTTC TRBJ1-2 TRBV28 TRBD1 NA
CATSDSRVQAPGNTIYF TGTGCCACCAGTGATTCCCGTGTTCAGGCCCCTGGAAACACCATATATTTT TRBJ1-3 TRBV24-1 NA NA
CASSQGAFQIAGNTGELFF TGCGCCAGCAGCCAAGGGGCCTTTCAGATAGCGGGGAACACCGGGGAGCTGTTTTTT TRBJ2-2 TRBV4-1 TRBD2 NA
CASSAQGARRAGNTIYF TGTGCCAGCAGCGCCCAGGGCGCCCGGAGAGCGGGAAACACCATATATTTT TRBJ1-3 TRBV13 NA NA
CASTLALQQETQYF TGTGCCAGCACTCTAGCCCTTCAACAAGAGACCCAGTACTTC TRBJ2-5 TRBV6-5 NA NA
CASVPGTGVVGYTF TGTGCCAGTGTGCCCGGGACAGGGGTGGTGGGCTACACCTTC TRBJ1-2 TRBV28 TRBD1 once
CASSFSGTSPYNEQFF TGTGCCAGCAGCTTTTCCGGGACTAGTCCCTACAATGAGCAGTTCTTC TRBJ2-1 TRBV11-2 TRBD2 NA
CASSGRDFNTEAFF TGTGCCAGCAGCGGCAGGGATTTTAACACTGAAGCTTTCTTT TRBJ1-1 TRBV9 NA NA
CASSLQSYSNQPQHF TGTGCCAGCAGCTTACAGAGTTATAGCAATCAGCCCCAGCATTTT TRBJ1-5 TRBV5-6 NA NA
CASSGPQDRGDEQFF TGTGCCAGCAGTGGGCCCCAGGACAGGGGCGATGAGCAGTTCTTC TRBJ2-1 TRBV6-2/TRBV6-3 TRBD1 NA
CSARDDSEAFF TGCAGTGCTAGAGATGACAGTGAAGCTTTCTTT TRBJ1-1 TRBV20-1 NA NA
CASSPLSLGQGHGYTF TGTGCCAGCAGTCCATTATCCCTCGGACAGGGGCATGGCTACACCTTC TRBJ1-2 TRBV28 TRBD1 NA
CASSLAVGGKLFF TGCGCCAGCAGCTTGGCCGTGGGAGGTAAACTGTTTTTT TRBJ1-4 TRBV5-1 NA NA
CAAGSSNQPQHF TGTGCTGCGGGGAGTAGCAATCAGCCCCAGCATTTT TRBJ1-5 TRBV27 NA few